The 10 T cell receptor beta chains in this list originate from one sample, sequenced in a study of shared clonotypes between healthy human individuals. The assay was immunoSEQ multiplex PCR, and TCRdb's table has in-frame clones only and misses some. The top ten hold 0.1% to 0.15% of the sample, which has 2 million to 2.5 million clones, around 95% seen once. Material: naive CD4+ T cells sorted from blood. Noted subset: CD45RA+ positively selected. The receptors come from a man younger than 35 in good health.

This chain joins TRBV18 and TRBJ2-7; no definite D call. This CDR3 has 15 amino acids. Germline CDR1 KGHSH, CDR2 LQKENI. V lost 0 bases and J 6 bases, leaving 15 bases between the germline ends. The CDR3: CASSPPSASSAEQYF. The DNA for the CDR3 is TGTGCCAGCTCACCACCTTCGGCCTCGAGCGCCGAGCAGTACTTC.

The chain links TRBV11-2 to TRBJ2-1, with D maybe TRBD2 (5 bases). This CDR3 is 16 amino acids long. V lost 5 bases, J lost 3 bases, and 17 bases lay in between. The germline V gene encodes CDR1 SGHAT and CDR2 FQNNGV. This CDR3 is CASSPSLALNYNEQFF. CDR3 coding DNA: TGTGCCAGCAGCCCTTCGCTAGCACTCAACTACAATGAGCAGTTCTTC. The whole variable domain, remainder taken from reference TRBV11-2 and TRBJ2-1, is EAGVAQSPRYKIIEKRQSVAFWCNPISGHATLYWYQQILGQGPKLLIQFQNNGVVDDSQLPKDRFSAERLKGVDSTLKIQPAKLEDSAVYLCASSPSLALNYNEQFFGPGTRLTVL.

The chain combines TRBV6-5 with TRBJ2-7; D is ambiguous. The CDR3 extends over 13 amino acids. Germline V CDR1 and CDR2: MNHEY, SVGAGI. V lost 2 bases, J lost 7 bases, and 12 bases lay in between. The CDR3 coding sequence is TGTGCCAGCAGTTACGTGGGTAGCAAAGAGCAGTACTTC. Protein product: CASSYVGSKEQYF.

This clone was seen a few times. This chain joins TRBV6-5 and TRBJ1-2; possibly TRBD1 for D (6 bases). The ends were cut back, 6 bases at V and 8 bases at J, with 16 bases in the middle. Germline CDR1 MNHEY, CDR2 SVGAGI. CDR3 length equals 13 residues. This chain's CDR3 is CASSRNPGGGYTF. CDR3 DNA sequence: TGTGCCAGCAGCCGAAACCCGGGGGGCGGCTACACCTTC.

The rearrangement uses TRBV6-5 and TRBJ2-7; 7 bases align to TRBD2. J gave up 2 bases and V 8 bases, and 9 bases lay outside the gene matches. The CDR3 is 14 amino acids. Germline lookup yields CDR1 MNHEY and CDR2 SVGAGI. The CDR3 sequence: CASRRAGVPYEQYF. DNA of the CDR3: TGTGCCAGCCGGCGTGCGGGAGTCCCCTACGAGCAGTACTTC.

The chain uses TRBV12-5 and TRBJ2-7, with D maybe TRBD1 (5 bases). Per the germline V gene, CDR1 is LGHNT and CDR2 is FRNRAP. The ends were cut back, 6 bases at V and 4 bases at J, with 22 bases in the middle. This CDR3 is 16 amino acids long. CDR3 amino acids: CASGFSTGPSTYEQYF. The CDR3 coding sequence is TGTGCTAGTGGATTTTCTACAGGACCTTCAACGTACGAGCAGTACTTC.

The chain has TRBV6-4 and TRBJ1-6; D uncertain. V lost 3 bases to trimming and J lost 6 bases, with 9 bases between them. Germline values: CDR1 MRHNA, CDR2 SNTAGT. The CDR3 has 14 residues. The CDR3 protein is CASSEGFFNSPLHF. CDR3 coding DNA: TGTGCCAGCAGTGAGGGATTCTTTAATTCACCCCTCCACTTT.

This clone occurred once. The sample contains more than one DNA sequence encoding this CDR3. This chain connects TRBV29-1 to TRBJ2-5, with D tentatively TRBD1 or TRBD2 (5 bases each). Germline values: CDR1 SQVTM, CDR2 ANQGSEA. V lost 4 bases, J lost 1 base, and 7 bases lay in between. The CDR3 is made up of 12 amino acids. The CDR3 sequence is CSVGGTQETQYF. For the CDR3, the DNA is TGCAGCGTTGGGGGGACCCAAGAGACCCAGTACTTC.

V and J are TRBV5-1 and TRBJ2-3; D is possibly TRBD1 or TRBD2 (5 bases each). This CDR3 has 16 residues. V lost 4 bases to trimming and J lost 0 bases, with 15 bases between them. The germline gives CDR1 SGHRS, CDR2 YFSETQ. The CDR3 DNA follows: TGCGCCAGCAGCGAGGGGACGGCCACTAGCACAGATACGCAGTATTTT. Translated, it gives CASSEGTATSTDTQYF.

The chain joins TRBV19 to TRBJ2-5; no clear D gene. This CDR3 has 14 amino acids. Germline CDR1 is LNHDA and CDR2 is SQIVND (reference sequence). Trimming shortened V by 3 bases and J by 5 bases, and 13 bases separated the two germline ends. The CDR3 sequence is CASSISPTFETQYF. The CDR3 bases are TGTGCCAGTAGTATCTCCCCTACGTTTGAGACCCAGTACTTC.